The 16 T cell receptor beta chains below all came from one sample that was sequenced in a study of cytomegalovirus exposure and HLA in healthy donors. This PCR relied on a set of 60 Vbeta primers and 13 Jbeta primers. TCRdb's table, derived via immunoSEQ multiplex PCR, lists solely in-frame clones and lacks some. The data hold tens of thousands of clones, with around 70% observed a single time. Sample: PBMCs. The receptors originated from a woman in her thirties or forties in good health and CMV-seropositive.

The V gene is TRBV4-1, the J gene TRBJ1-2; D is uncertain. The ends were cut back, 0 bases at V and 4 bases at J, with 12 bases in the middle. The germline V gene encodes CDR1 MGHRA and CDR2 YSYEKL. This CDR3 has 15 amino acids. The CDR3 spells CASSQDQQVLYGYTF. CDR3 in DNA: TGCGCCAGCAGCCAAGATCAGCAGGTACTCTATGGCTACACCTTC.

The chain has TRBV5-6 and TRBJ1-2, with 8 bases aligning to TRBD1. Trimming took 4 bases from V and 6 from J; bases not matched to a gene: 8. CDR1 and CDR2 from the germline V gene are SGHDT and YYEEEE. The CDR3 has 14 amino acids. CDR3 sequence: CASSGPGGEDGYTF. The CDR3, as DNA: TGTGCCAGCAGCGGACCAGGGGGCGAGGATGGCTACACCTTC.

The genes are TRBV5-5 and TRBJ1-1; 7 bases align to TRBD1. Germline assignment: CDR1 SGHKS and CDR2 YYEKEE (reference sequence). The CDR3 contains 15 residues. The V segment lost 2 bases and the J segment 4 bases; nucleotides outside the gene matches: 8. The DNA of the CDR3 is TGTGCCAGCAGCTTTGGAATAGGGGGCGGCACTGAAGCTTTCTTT. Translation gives CASSFGIGGGTEAFF.

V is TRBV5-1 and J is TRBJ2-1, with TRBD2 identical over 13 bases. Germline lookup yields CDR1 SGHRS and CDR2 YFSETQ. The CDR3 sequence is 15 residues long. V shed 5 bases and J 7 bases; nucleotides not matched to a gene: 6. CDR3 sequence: CASRGGLAGNNEQFF. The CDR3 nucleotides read TGCGCCAGCAGGGGGGGACTAGCGGGAAATAATGAGCAGTTCTTC.

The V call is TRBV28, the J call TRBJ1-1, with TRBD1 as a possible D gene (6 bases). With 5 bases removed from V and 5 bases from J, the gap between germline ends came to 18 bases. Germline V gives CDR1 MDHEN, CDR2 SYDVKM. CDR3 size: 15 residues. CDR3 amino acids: CASSQVSGARTEAFF. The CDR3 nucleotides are TGTGCCAGCAGTCAAGTCTCAGGGGCGCGGACTGAAGCTTTCTTT.

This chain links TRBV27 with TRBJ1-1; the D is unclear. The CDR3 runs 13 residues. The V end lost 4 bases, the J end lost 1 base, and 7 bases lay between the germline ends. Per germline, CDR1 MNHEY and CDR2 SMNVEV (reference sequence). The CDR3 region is CASSSPENTEAFF. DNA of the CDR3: TGTGCCAGCAGTTCCCCAGAGAACACTGAAGCTTTCTTT.

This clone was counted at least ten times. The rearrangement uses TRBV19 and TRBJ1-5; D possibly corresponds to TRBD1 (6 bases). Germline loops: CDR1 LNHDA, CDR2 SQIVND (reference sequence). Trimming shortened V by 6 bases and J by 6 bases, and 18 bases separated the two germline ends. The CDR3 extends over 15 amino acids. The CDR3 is CASRPSLGGSQPQHF. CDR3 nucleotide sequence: TGTGCCAGTAGGCCCTCCCTAGGGGGTTCTCAGCCCCAGCATTTT.

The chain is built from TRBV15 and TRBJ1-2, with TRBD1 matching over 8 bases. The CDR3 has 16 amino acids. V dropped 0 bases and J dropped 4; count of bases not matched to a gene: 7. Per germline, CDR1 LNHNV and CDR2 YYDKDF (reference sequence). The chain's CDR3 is CATSRDWGQVGYGYTF. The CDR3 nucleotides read TGTGCCACCAGCAGAGATTGGGGACAGGTGGGCTATGGCTACACCTTC. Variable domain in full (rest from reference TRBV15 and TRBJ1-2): DAMVIQNPRYQVTQFGKPVTLSCSQTLNHNVMYWYQQKSSQAPKLLFHYYDKDFNNEADTPDNFQSRRPNTSFCFLDIRSPGLGDTAMYLCATSRDWGQVGYGYTFGSGTRLTVV.

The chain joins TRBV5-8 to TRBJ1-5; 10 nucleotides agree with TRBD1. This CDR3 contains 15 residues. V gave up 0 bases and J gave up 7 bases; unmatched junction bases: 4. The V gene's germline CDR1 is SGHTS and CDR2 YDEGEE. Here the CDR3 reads CASSLGDRGGQPQHF. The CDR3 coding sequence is TGTGCCAGCAGCTTGGGGGACAGGGGTGGGCAGCCCCAGCATTTT.

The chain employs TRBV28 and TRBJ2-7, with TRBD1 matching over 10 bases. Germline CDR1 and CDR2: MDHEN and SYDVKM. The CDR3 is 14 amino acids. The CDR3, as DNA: TGTGCAACCGAGACAGGGGGCGTCTCATACGAGCAGTACTTC. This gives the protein CATETGGVSYEQYF.

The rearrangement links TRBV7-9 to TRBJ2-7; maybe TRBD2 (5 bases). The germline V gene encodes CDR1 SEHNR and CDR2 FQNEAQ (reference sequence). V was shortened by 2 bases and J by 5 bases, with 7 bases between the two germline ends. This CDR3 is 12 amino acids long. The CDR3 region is CASSLTGNEQYF. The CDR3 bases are TGTGCCAGCAGCTTAACGGGGAACGAGCAGTACTTC.

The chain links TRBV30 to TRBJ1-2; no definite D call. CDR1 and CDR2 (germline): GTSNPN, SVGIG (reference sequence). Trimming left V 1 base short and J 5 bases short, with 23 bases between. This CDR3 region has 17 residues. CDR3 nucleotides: TGTGCCTGGAGTGGAGAGGCGGGAACCCTAAAAGGGTATGGCTACACCTTC. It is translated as CAWSGEAGTLKGYGYTF.

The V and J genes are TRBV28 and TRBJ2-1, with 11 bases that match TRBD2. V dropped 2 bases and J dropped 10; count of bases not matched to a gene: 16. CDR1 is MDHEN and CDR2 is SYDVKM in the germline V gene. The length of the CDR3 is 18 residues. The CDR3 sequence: CASSLPLGLAVTSGEQFF. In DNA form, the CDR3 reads TGTGCCAGCAGTTTACCCCTGGGACTAGCGGTCACGAGCGGAGAGCAGTTCTTC.

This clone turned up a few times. CDR3 in amino acids: CSVERLGTNEKLFF. CDR3 bases: TGCAGCGTTGAACGTCTCGGAACTAATGAAAAACTGTTTTTT. The genes are TRBV29-1 and TRBJ1-4; D is undetermined. V dropped 2 bases and J dropped 1 base, with 8 bases sitting between them. This CDR3 region has 14 residues. Germline CDR1 is SQVTM and CDR2 is ANQGSEA.

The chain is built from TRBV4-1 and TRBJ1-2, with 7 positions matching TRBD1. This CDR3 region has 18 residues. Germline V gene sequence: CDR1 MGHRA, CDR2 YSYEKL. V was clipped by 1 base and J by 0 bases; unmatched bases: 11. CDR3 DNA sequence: TGCGCCAGCAGCCAAGGAACGGGACAGTTAGGAGCTAACTATGGCTACACCTTC. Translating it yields CASSQGTGQLGANYGYTF.

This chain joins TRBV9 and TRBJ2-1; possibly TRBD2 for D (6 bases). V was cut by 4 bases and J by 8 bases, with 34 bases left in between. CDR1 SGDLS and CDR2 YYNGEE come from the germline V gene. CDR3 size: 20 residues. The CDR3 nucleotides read TGTGCCAGCAGCAATCCTAGGGCGGGGCAGGAGGGACGTCGCCGGGATGAGCAGTTCTTC. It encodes CASSNPRAGQEGRRRDEQFF.